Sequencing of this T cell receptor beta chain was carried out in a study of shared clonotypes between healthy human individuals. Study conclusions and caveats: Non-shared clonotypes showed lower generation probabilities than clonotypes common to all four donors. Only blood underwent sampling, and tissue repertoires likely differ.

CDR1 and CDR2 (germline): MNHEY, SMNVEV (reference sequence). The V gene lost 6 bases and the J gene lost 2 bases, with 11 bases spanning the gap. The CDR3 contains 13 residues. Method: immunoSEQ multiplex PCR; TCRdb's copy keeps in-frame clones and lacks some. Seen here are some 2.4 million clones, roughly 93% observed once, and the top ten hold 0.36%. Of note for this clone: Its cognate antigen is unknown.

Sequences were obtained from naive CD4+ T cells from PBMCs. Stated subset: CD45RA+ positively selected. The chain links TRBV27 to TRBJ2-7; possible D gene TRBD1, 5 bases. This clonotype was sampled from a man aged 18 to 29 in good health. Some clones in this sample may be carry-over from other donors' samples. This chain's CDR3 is CASRGDSAYEQYF. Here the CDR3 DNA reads TGTGCCAGCAGAGGGGATTCCGCCTACGAGCAGTACTTC.